The next 18 T cell receptor beta chains were all read from a single sample in a study of T cell responses to AZD1222 COVID-19 vaccine (dated by TCRdb to 2020 to 2022). Library generation was performed with the immunoSEQ multiplex PCR assay. The table was pulled from immuneACCESS by TCRdb, which kept in-frame rearrangements only. Such tables lose some clones; where checked, under half of the loss comes from unresolved V genes, and the rest has no known cause. Present in this sample are 150,000 to 200,000 clones, about 90% of which were seen just once. 7.7% of the sample belongs to the ten largest clones. What the time point label conveys for this sample: baseline before first vaccination. The sample here was peripheral blood, taken on day 0 of AZD1222 vaccination. The source of these receptors is an adult in good health.

The chain combines TRBV20-1 with TRBJ2-5; D is unresolved. This CDR3 region has 11 residues. Between the trimmed V and J ends, which lost 1 base and 4 bases, there was a span of 4 bases. Germline CDR1 DFQATT, CDR2 SNEGSKA (reference sequence). CDR3 DNA sequence: TGCAGTGCTAGAGGTGGAGAGACCCAGTACTTC. The encoded protein is CSARGGETQYF.

CDR3 sequence (DNA): TGCAGCGCCCCACCCCCGGACAGGGGGCACAATGAGCAGTTCTTC. Its protein is CSAPPPDRGHNEQFF. The chain recombines TRBV29-1 with TRBJ2-1; 11 nucleotides align to TRBD1. CDR3 length: 15 residues. Trimming cost V 7 bases and J 5 bases; bases outside gene matches: 10. The germline gives CDR1 SQVTM, CDR2 ANQGSEA.

The gene calls are TRBV7-9 and TRBJ2-1; D perhaps matches TRBD2 (5 bases). Germline V gives CDR1 SEHNR, CDR2 FQNEAQ (reference sequence). The CDR3 is made up of 15 amino acids. Between the trimmed V and J ends, which lost 4 bases and 7 bases, there was a span of 17 bases. The CDR3 region is CASSSKRRVGNEQFF. The DNA for the CDR3 is TGTGCCAGCAGCTCAAAAAGGCGGGTAGGTAATGAGCAGTTCTTC.

The V call is TRBV6-1, the J call TRBJ2-5; weak D call: TRBD2 (5 bases). Trimming took off 2 bases at V and 8 bases at J, with 15 bases between the two ends. The CDR3 has 14 residues. Looked up from germline, CDR1 is MNHNS and CDR2 is SASEGT. CDR3 DNA: TGTGCCAGCAGTGAATCCCGGACTGCATTAACCCAGTACTTC. Translating it yields CASSESRTALTQYF.

This sequence joins TRBV11-2 and TRBJ2-2; the match to TRBD2 covers 7 bases. The CDR3 totals 14 residues. Germline V gene data show CDR1 as SGHAT and CDR2 as FQNNGV. J lost 6 bases, V lost 3 bases, and 4 bases had no gene match. Here the CDR3 reads CASSLRGIAGELFF. DNA for the CDR3: TGTGCCAGCAGCTTGCGGGGGATCGCCGGGGAGCTGTTTTTT.

The chain has TRBV13 and TRBJ1-6; 8 nucleotides match TRBD1. The germline V gene has CDR1 PRHDT and CDR2 FYEKMQ (reference sequence). V lost 1 base and J lost 5; bases outside the gene matches: 7. The CDR3 spans 17 residues. The CDR3 spells CASSLEGTGPNNSPLHF. In DNA, the CDR3 is TGTGCCAGCAGCTTAGAAGGGACAGGTCCTAATAATTCACCCCTCCACTTT.

This chain connects TRBV19 to TRBJ2-3, with D hard to call. Deletions cut 2 bases from V and 0 bases from J, with 9 bases between. Looked up from germline, CDR1 is LNHDA and CDR2 is SQIVND (reference sequence). This CDR3 is built from 15 residues. The CDR3 DNA reads TGTGCCAGTAGTATAAGTTGGGTAAGCACAGATACGCAGTATTTT. Encoded protein: CASSISWVSTDTQYF.

This clone has only one observation. This sequence joins TRBV7-8 and TRBJ1-5; 7 positions match TRBD1. V was pared by 1 base and J by 4 bases, with 1 base of the junction left unmatched. Germline V lookup: CDR1 SGHVS, CDR2 FQNEAQ. The CDR3 consists of 14 residues. The CDR3 here is CASSLGDRNQPQHF. Written as DNA, the CDR3 is TGTGCCAGCAGCTTAGGGGACAGAAATCAGCCCCAGCATTTT.

This clone was recorded many times. Other nucleotide sequences from this sample produce the same CDR3. This chain uses TRBV7-7 with TRBJ2-2; the D gene is possibly TRBD1 (5 bases). The germline CDR1 and CDR2 sequences are SSHAT and FNYEAQ (reference sequence). CDR3 length: 14 residues. Trimming removed 4 bases at V and 2 bases at J, with 8 bases between. The CDR3 sequence: CASSSRANTGELFF. DNA of the CDR3: TGTGCCAGCAGCTCCAGGGCTAACACCGGGGAGCTGTTTTTT. Looking up the rest from reference TRBV7-7 and TRBJ2-2 gives the full variable domain: GAGVSQSPRYKVTKRGQDVTLRCDPISSHATLYWYQQALGQGPEFLTYFNYEAQPDKSGLPSDRFSAERPEGSISTLTIQRTEQRDSAMYRCASSSRANTGELFFGEGSRLTVL.

This clone showed up just once. This rearrangement joins TRBV7-7 to TRBJ2-2; 10 bases fit TRBD1. Germline V CDR1 and CDR2: SSHAT, FNYEAQ (reference sequence). The CDR3 covers 17 residues. After removal of 4 bases from V and 4 bases from J, the junction contained 9 bases not matched to a gene. The CDR3 DNA reads TGTGCCAGCAGCTCCAGTGGGACAGGGGTAGGCACCGGGGAGCTGTTTTTT. Translating gives CASSSSGTGVGTGELFF.

The chain combines TRBV19 with TRBJ1-2, with no clear D. CDR3 length equals 14 residues. Germline assignment: CDR1 LNHDA and CDR2 SQIVND (reference sequence). V lost 2 bases and J 0 bases, leaving 7 bases between the germline ends. The CDR3 DNA reads as TGTGCCAGTAGTATAACAGATACTAACTATGGCTACACCTTC. This sequence encodes CASSITDTNYGYTF.

This chain links TRBV29-1 with TRBJ1-1; D possibly corresponds to TRBD1 (5 bases). Trimming took off 6 bases at V and 0 bases at J, with 14 bases between the two ends. The CDR3 runs to 14 residues. From germline, CDR1 is SQVTM and CDR2 ANQGSEA. The CDR3 sequence: CSVRGGAVNTEAFF. The CDR3 coding sequence is TGCAGCGTGAGGGGAGGGGCCGTGAACACTGAAGCTTTCTTT.

This clone was detected a few times. The J gene is TRBJ2-1, the V gene TRBV7-3; D is perhaps TRBD2 (7 bases). The V and J ends lost 5 bases and 7 bases respectively, with 18 bases between them. In germline, CDR1 is SGHTA, CDR2 FQGTGA. The CDR3 spans 15 residues. In nucleotides, the CDR3 is TGTGCCAGCAGCCCCGAGGGGGGGGTTAGGAATGAGCAGTTCTTC. The encoded protein is CASSPEGGVRNEQFF.

The J gene is TRBJ1-2, the V gene TRBV5-4; 8 bases map to TRBD1. Germline assignment: CDR1 SGHNT and CDR2 YYREEE (reference sequence). V was clipped by 3 bases and J by 3 bases; unmatched bases: 7. The CDR3 extends over 15 amino acids. The CDR3 loop reads CASSYPQGADYGYTF. Written as DNA, the CDR3 is TGTGCCAGCAGCTACCCTCAGGGGGCGGACTATGGCTACACCTTC.

V gene TRBV28 combines with J gene TRBJ1-1; D ambiguous. The CDR3 is 12 residues long. CDR1 is MDHEN and CDR2 is SYDVKM in the germline V gene. V lost 2 bases and J lost 1, with 2 bases in between. For the CDR3, the DNA is TGTGCCAGCAGTTTAGGGAACACTGAAGCTTTCTTT. Translating gives CASSLGNTEAFF. The full variable domain, in which reference TRBV28 and TRBJ1-1 provide the parts outside the CDR3, is DVKVTQSSRYLVKRTGEKVFLECVQDMDHENMFWYRQDPGLGLRLIYFSYDVKMKEKGDIPEGYSVSREKKERFSLILESASTNQTSMYLCASSLGNTEAFFGQGTRLTVV.

This chain joins TRBV7-2 and TRBJ2-7, with a possible D match to TRBD2 (7 bases). Germline V gives CDR1 SGHTA, CDR2 FQGNSA. The CDR3 extends over 15 amino acids. Trimming removed 4 bases at V and 5 bases at J, with 18 bases between. The CDR3 reads CASSYLGGPSDEQYF. The CDR3 nucleotides are TGTGCCAGCAGCTATTTGGGGGGGCCGAGCGACGAGCAGTACTTC.

This clone was seen more than once but under ten times. The chain couples TRBV7-9 to TRBJ1-3; a weak D match, TRBD1 (5 bases). The germline V and J ends were trimmed by 3 bases and 7 bases, with 10 bases remaining between them. CDR1 is SEHNR and CDR2 is FQNEAQ in the germline V gene (reference sequence). The CDR3 is made up of 13 amino acids. The chain's CDR3 is CASSFGEGNTIYF. The CDR3 DNA reads as TGTGCCAGCAGCTTTGGTGAGGGGAACACCATATATTTT.

This clone was recorded many times. Within the sample, other DNA sequences also encode this same CDR3. V and J are TRBV7-9 and TRBJ1-3; no clear D gene. The CDR3 is made up of 16 amino acids. Trimming shortened V by 1 base and J by 0 bases, and 10 bases separated the two germline ends. Germline values: CDR1 SEHNR, CDR2 FQNEAQ (reference sequence). Written as DNA, the CDR3 is TGTGCCAGCAGCTTAGGCCCCAGGAGCTCTGGAAACACCATATATTTT. This codes for CASSLGPRSSGNTIYF.